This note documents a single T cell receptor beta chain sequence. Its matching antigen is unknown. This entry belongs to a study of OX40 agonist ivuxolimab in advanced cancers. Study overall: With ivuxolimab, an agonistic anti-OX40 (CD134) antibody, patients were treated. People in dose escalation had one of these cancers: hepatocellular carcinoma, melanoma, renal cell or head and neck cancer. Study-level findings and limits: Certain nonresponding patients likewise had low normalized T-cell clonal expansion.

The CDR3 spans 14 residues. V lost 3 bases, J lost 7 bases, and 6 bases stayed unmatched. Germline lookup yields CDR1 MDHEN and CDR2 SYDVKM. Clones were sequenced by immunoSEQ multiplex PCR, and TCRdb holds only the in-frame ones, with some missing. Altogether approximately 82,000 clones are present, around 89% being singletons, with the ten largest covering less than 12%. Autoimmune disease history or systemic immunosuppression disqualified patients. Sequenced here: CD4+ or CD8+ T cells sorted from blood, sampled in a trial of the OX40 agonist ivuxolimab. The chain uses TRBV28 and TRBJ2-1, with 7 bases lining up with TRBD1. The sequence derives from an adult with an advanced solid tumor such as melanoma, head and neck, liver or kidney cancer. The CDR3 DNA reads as TGTGCCAGCAGTTTGGGAACAGGGGAAAATGAGCAGTTCTTC. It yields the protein CASSLGTGENEQFF.